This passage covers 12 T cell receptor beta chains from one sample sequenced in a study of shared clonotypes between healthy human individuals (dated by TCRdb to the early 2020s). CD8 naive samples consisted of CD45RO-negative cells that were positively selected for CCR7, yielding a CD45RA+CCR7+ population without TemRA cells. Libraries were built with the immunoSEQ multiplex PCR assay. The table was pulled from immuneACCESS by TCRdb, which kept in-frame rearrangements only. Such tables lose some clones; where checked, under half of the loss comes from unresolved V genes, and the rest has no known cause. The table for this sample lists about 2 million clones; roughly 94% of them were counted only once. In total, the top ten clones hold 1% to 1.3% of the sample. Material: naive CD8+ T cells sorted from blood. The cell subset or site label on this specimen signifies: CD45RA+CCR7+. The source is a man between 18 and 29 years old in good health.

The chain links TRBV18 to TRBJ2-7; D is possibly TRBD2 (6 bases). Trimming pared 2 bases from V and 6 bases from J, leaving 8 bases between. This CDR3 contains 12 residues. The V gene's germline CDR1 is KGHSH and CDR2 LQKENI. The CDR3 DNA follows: TGTGCCAGCTCACCATTGGGGGGCGAGCAGTACTTC. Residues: CASSPLGGEQYF.

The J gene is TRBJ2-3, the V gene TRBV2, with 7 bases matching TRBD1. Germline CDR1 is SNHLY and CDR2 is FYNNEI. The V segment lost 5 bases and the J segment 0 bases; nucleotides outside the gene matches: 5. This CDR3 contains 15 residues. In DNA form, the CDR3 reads TGTGCCAGCAGTCCCTCGGGACAGAGCACAGATACGCAGTATTTT. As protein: CASSPSGQSTDTQYF.

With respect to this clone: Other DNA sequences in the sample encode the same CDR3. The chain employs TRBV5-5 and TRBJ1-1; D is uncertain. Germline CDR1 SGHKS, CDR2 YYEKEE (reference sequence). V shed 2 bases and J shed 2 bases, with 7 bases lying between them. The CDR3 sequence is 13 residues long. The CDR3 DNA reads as TGTGCCAGCAGCTTCTGGGGAAACACTGAAGCTTTCTTT. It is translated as CASSFWGNTEAFF.

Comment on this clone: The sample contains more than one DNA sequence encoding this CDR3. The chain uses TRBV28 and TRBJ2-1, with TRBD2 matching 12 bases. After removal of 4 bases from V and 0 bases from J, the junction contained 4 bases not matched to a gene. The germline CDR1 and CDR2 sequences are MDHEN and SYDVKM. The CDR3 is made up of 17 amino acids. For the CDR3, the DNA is TGTGCCAGCAGTTCGACTAGCGGGGGCCTCTCCTACAATGAGCAGTTCTTC. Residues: CASSSTSGGLSYNEQFF. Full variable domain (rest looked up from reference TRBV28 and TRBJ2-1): DVKVTQSSRYLVKRTGEKVFLECVQDMDHENMFWYRQDPGLGLRLIYFSYDVKMKEKGDIPEGYSVSREKKERFSLILESASTNQTSMYLCASSSTSGGLSYNEQFFGPGTRLTVL.

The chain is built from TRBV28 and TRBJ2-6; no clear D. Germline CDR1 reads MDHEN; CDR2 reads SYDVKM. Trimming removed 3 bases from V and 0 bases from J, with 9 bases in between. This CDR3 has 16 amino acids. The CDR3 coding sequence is TGTGCCAGCAGTTTCCCCACCTACTCTGGGGCCAACGTCCTGACTTTC. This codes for CASSFPTYSGANVLTF. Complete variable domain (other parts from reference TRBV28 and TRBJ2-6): DVKVTQSSRYLVKRTGEKVFLECVQDMDHENMFWYRQDPGLGLRLIYFSYDVKMKEKGDIPEGYSVSREKKERFSLILESASTNQTSMYLCASSFPTYSGANVLTFGAGSRLTVL.

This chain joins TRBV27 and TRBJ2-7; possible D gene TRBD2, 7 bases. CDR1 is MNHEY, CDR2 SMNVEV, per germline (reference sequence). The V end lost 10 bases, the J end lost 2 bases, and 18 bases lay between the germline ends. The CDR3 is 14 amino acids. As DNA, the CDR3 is TGTGCCACCCGAATAGGGGGGGGACCCTACGAGCAGTACTTC. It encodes CATRIGGGPYEQYF.

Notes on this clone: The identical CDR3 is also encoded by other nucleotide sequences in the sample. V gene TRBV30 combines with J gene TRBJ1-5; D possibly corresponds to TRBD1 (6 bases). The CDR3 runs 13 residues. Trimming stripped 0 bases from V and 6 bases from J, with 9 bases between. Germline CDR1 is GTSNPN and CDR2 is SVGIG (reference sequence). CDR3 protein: CAWSVEGGQPQHF. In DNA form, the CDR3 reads TGTGCCTGGAGTGTGGAGGGGGGTCAGCCCCAGCATTTT.

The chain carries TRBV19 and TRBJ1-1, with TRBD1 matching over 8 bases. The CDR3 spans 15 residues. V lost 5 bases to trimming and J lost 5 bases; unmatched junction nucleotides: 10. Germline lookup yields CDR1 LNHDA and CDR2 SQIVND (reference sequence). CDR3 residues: CASSQDREGGTEAFF. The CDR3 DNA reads TGTGCCAGTAGTCAGGACAGGGAGGGAGGAACTGAAGCTTTCTTT.

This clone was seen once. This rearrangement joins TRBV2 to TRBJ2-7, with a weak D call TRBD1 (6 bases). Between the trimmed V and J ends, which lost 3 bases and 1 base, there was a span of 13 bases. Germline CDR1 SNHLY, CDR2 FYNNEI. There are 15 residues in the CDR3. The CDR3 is CASSDPRDTSYEQYF. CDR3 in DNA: TGTGCCAGCAGTGACCCCCGGGACACTTCCTACGAGCAGTACTTC.

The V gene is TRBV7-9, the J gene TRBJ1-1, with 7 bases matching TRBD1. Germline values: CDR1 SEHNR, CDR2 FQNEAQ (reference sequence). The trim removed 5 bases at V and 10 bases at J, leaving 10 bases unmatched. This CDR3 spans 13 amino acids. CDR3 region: CASSLKWTGGAFF. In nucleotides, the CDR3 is TGTGCCAGCAGCCTCAAGTGGACAGGAGGAGCTTTCTTT.

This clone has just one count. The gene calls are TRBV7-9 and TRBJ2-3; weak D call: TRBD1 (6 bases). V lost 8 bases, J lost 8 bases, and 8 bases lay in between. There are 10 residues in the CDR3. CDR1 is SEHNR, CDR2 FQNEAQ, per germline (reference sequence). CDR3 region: CASLGGTQYF. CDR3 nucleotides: TGTGCCAGCCTAGGGGGTACGCAGTATTTT.

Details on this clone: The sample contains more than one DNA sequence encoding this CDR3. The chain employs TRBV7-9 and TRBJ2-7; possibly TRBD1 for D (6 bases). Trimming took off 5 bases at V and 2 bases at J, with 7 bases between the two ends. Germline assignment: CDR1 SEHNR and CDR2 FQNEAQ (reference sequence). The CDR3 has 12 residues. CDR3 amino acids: CASSTGTYEQYF. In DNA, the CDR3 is TGTGCCAGCAGCACAGGGACCTACGAGCAGTACTTC.